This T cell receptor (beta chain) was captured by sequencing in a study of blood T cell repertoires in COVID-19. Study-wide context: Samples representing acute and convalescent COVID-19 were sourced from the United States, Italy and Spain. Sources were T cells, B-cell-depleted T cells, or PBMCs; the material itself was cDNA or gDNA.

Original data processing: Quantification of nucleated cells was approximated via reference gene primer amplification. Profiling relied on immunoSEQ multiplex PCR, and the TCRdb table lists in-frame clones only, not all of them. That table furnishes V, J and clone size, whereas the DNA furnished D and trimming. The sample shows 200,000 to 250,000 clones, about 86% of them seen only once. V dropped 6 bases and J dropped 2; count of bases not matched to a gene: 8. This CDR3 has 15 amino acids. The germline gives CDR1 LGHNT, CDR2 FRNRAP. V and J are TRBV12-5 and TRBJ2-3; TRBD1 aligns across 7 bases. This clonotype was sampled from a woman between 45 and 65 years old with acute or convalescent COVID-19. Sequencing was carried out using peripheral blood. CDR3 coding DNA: TGTGCTAGTGGCCCCGGGACAGTTAACACAGATACGCAGTATTTT. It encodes CASGPGTVNTDTQYF.